The source of this TCR beta chain is a study of shared clonotypes between healthy human individuals. As for this clone: As yet, its antigen is unknown. This clone may be a read error of a much larger clone one base away.

The repertoire was sequenced with immunoSEQ multiplex PCR; TCRdb's copy has only in-frame clones and lacks some. Of fewer than 600,000 clones listed, 75% to 80% are singletons. General study results and limits: The study drew on few donors, limiting represented genetic and exposure-history diversity.

Source material: PBMCs. This sequence was found in a woman between 40 and 50 years old in good health. Some clones in this sample may be carry-over from other donors' samples.

The CDR3 loop reads CASGSYRGLAEQFF. The CDR3, as DNA: TGTGCCAGCGGCTCCTACAGGGGGCTTGCTGAGCAGTTCTTC. The chain carries TRBV5-6 and TRBJ2-1; TRBD1 agrees at 9 bases. Germline V gene data show CDR1 as SGHDT and CDR2 as YYEEEE. Trimming took 7 bases from V and 9 from J; bases not matched to a gene: 11. This CDR3 has 14 residues.